What follows are 10 T cell receptor beta chains derived from one specimen sequenced in a study of cytomegalovirus exposure and HLA in healthy donors. This PCR relied on a set of 60 Vbeta primers and 13 Jbeta primers. Method: immunoSEQ multiplex PCR; TCRdb's copy keeps in-frame clones and lacks some. Recorded for this sample: tens of thousands of clones. The source material was PBMCs. The source is a middle-aged man in good health and CMV-seropositive.

This chain uses TRBV19 with TRBJ1-5, with D uncertain. CDR3 size: 14 residues. The V end was cut by 5 bases, the J end by 4 bases, with 12 bases between. Germline lookup yields CDR1 LNHDA and CDR2 SQIVND (reference sequence). This CDR3 is CASSSTTGNQPQHF. CDR3 in DNA: TGTGCCAGTAGTTCCACGACGGGAAATCAGCCCCAGCATTTT.

The gene calls are TRBV19 and TRBJ1-1; maybe TRBD1 (6 bases). Germline V gene sequence: CDR1 LNHDA, CDR2 SQIVND (reference sequence). The CDR3 totals 16 residues. V lost 6 bases, J lost 0 bases, and 17 bases lay in between. The CDR3 sequence is CASRRQGPFMNTEAFF. The CDR3, as DNA: TGTGCCAGTAGAAGGCAGGGGCCCTTCATGAACACTGAAGCTTTCTTT.

This rearrangement joins TRBV7-6 to TRBJ1-2; a possible D gene is TRBD1 (5 bases). From germline, CDR1 is SGHVS and CDR2 FNYEAQ. The length of the CDR3 is 13 residues. V was shortened by 5 bases and J by 5 bases, with 12 bases between the two germline ends. The CDR3: CASSEFSGYGYTF. CDR3 coding DNA: TGTGCCAGCAGCGAATTCTCAGGGTATGGCTACACCTTC.

The chain employs TRBV15 and TRBJ2-5; possible D gene TRBD2, 6 bases. This CDR3 spans 14 amino acids. Germline V gene data show CDR1 as LNHNV and CDR2 as YYDKDF (reference sequence). Trimming pared 0 bases from V and 9 bases from J, leaving 14 bases between. The DNA of the CDR3 is TGTGCCACCAGCAGAGATTCAGGACTAACTCCCCAGTACTTC. Translated, it gives CATSRDSGLTPQYF.

The chain joins TRBV5-1 to TRBJ1-4; 8 bases map to TRBD1. The CDR3 has 15 amino acids. Looked up from germline, CDR1 is SGHRS and CDR2 is YFSETQ. The ends lost 4 bases at V and 2 bases at J; junction bases unmatched: 4. CDR3 nucleotide sequence: TGCGCCAGCAGCATCACAGGGGGGACTAATGAAAAACTGTTTTTT. It translates to CASSITGGTNEKLFF. Combining the CDR3 with reference TRBV5-1 and TRBJ1-4 gives the whole variable domain KAGVTQTPRYLIKTRGQQVTLSCSPISGHRSVSWYQQTPGQGLQFLFEYFSETQRNKGNFPGRFSGRQFSNSRSEMNVSTLELGDSALYLCASSITGGTNEKLFFGSGTQLSVL.

The chain joins TRBV18 to TRBJ1-5; the D gene is possibly TRBD1 (6 bases). Trimming removed 0 bases at V and 2 bases at J, with 14 bases between. The CDR3 contains 17 residues. Germline V gene sequence: CDR1 KGHSH, CDR2 LQKENI. For the CDR3, the DNA is TGTGCCAGCTCACCACCAAGGGGGGCGGGAGGCAATCAGCCCCAGCATTTT. This gives the protein CASSPPRGAGGNQPQHF.

CDR3 protein: CAGAESINYGYTF. The CDR3 coding sequence is TGTGCCGGGGCGGAGAGTATCAACTATGGCTACACCTTC. The gene calls are TRBV5-4 and TRBJ1-2; a possible D gene is TRBD1 (5 bases). The CDR3 runs 13 residues. Germline loops: CDR1 SGHNT, CDR2 YYREEE (reference sequence). With 10 bases removed from V and 2 bases from J, the gap between germline ends came to 15 bases. Using reference TRBV5-4 and TRBJ1-2 for the parts outside the CDR3, the full variable domain is ETGVTQSPTHLIKTRGQQVTLRCSSQSGHNTVSWYQQALGQGPQFIFQYYREEENGRGNFPPRFSGLQFPNYSSELNVNALELDDSALYLCAGAESINYGYTFGSGTRLTVV.

J is TRBJ2-3 and V is TRBV7-3, with 8 positions matching TRBD2. The trim removed 3 bases at V and 5 bases at J, leaving 13 bases unmatched. Per the germline V gene, CDR1 is SGHTA and CDR2 is FQGTGA. This CDR3 has 17 residues. The CDR3 reads CASSFPRSGSIRDTQYF. The CDR3 DNA reads as TGTGCCAGCAGCTTTCCGAGGAGCGGGAGTATTAGAGATACGCAGTATTTT.

This chain joins TRBV7-9 and TRBJ1-4; no firm D call. Trimming left V 5 bases short and J 0 bases short, with 13 bases between. The V gene's germline CDR1 is SEHNR and CDR2 FQNEAQ (reference sequence). CDR3 length: 16 residues. The CDR3 DNA reads as TGTGCCAGCAGCCAAGGAGACCTTGCAACTAATGAAAAACTGTTTTTT. Encoded protein: CASSQGDLATNEKLFF.

The chain's CDR3 is CASSYKQGFSYTF. In DNA form, the CDR3 reads TGTGCCAGTAGTTACAAACAGGGTTTTAGCTACACCTTC. The V call is TRBV19, the J call TRBJ1-2, with a tentative D call TRBD1 (6 bases). Trimming shortened V by 5 bases and J by 9 bases, and 16 bases separated the two germline ends. CDR1 and CDR2 (germline): LNHDA, SQIVND (reference sequence). The CDR3 spans 13 residues.